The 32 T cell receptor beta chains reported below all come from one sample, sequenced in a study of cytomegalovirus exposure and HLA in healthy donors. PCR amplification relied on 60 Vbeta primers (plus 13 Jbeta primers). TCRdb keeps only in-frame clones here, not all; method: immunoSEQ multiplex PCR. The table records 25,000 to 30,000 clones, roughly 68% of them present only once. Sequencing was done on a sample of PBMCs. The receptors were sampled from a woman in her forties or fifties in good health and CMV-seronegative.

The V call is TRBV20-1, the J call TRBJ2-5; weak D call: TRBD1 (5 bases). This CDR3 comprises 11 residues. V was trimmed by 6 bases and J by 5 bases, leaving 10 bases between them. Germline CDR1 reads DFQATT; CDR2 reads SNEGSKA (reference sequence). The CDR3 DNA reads TGCAGTGCGGTATCAGGGGAGACCCAGTACTTC. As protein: CSAVSGETQYF.

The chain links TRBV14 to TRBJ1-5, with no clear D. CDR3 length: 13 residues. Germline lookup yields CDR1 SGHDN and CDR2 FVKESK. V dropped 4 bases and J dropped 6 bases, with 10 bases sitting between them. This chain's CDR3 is CASSPDESQPQHF. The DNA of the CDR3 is TGTGCCAGCAGCCCCGATGAGTCTCAGCCCCAGCATTTT.

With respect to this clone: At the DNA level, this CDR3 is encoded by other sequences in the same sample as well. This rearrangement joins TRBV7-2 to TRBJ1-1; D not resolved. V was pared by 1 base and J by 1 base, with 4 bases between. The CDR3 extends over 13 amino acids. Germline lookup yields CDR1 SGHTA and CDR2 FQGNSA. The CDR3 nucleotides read TGTGCCAGCAGCTTAGGACAGAACACTGAAGCTTTCTTT. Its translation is CASSLGQNTEAFF.

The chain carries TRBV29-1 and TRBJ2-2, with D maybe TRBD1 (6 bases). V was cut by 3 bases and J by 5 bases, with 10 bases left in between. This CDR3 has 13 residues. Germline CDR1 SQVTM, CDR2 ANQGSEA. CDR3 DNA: TGCAGCGTTGACAGGGGCCTGACCGGGGAGCTGTTTTTT. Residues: CSVDRGLTGELFF.

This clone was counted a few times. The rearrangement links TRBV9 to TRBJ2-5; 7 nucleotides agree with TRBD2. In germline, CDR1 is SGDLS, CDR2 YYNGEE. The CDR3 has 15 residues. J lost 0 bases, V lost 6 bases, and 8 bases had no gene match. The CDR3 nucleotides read TGTGCCAGCACCCCCGGGGGGTGGGACCAAGAGACCCAGTACTTC. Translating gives CASTPGGWDQETQYF.

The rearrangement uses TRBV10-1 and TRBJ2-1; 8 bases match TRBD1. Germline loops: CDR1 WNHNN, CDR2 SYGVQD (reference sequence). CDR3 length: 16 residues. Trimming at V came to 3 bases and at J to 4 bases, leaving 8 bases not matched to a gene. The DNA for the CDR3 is TGCGCCAGCAGTGAAGGACAGGGAGACTGGTACAATGAGCAGTTCTTC. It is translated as CASSEGQGDWYNEQFF.

CDR3 amino acids: CASSPRQDNTEAFF. CDR3 DNA sequence: TGTGCCAGCAGTCCAAGACAGGATAACACTGAAGCTTTCTTT. This chain uses TRBV6-5 with TRBJ1-1; tentative D call: TRBD1 (6 bases). The CDR3 runs to 14 residues. CDR1 and CDR2 from the germline V gene are MNHEY and SVGAGI. The V gene lost 5 bases and the J gene lost 2 bases, with 12 bases spanning the gap.

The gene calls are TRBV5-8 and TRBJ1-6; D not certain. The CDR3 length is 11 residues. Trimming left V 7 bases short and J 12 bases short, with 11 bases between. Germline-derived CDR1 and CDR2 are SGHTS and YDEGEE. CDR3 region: CASGRRGPLHF. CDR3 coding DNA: TGTGCCAGCGGCCGCCGGGGACCCCTCCACTTT.

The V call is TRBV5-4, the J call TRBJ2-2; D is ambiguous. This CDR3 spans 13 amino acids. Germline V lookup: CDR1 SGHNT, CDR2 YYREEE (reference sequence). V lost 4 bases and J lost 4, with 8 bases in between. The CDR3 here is CASSPTGTGELFF. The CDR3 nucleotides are TGTGCCAGCAGCCCGACGGGCACCGGGGAGCTGTTTTTT.

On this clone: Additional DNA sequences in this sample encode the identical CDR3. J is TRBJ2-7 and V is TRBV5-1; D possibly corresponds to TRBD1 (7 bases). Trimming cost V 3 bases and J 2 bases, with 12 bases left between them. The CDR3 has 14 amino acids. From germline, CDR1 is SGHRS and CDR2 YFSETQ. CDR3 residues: CASSSSGGTYEQYF. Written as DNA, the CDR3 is TGCGCCAGCAGCTCCTCAGGGGGGACCTACGAGCAGTACTTC.

Written as DNA, the CDR3 is TGTGCCAGCAGCGTAGGGGCGGGGCACACAGATACGCAGTATTTT. Protein sequence: CASSVGAGHTDTQYF. The V gene is TRBV9, the J gene TRBJ2-3, with D tentatively TRBD2 (6 bases). Germline V gene data show CDR1 as SGDLS and CDR2 as YYNGEE. V was cut by 0 bases and J by 2 bases, with 10 bases left in between. The CDR3 extends over 15 amino acids.

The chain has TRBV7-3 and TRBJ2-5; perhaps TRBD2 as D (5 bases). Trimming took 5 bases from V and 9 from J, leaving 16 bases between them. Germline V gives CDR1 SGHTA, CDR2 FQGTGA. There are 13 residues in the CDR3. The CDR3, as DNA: TGTGCCAGCAGCCCGACGGGATTTGGATCCCAGTACTTC. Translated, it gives CASSPTGFGSQYF.

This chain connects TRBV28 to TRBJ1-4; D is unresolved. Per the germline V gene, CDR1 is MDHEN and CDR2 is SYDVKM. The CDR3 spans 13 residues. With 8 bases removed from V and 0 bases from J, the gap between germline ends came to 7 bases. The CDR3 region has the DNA TGTGCCAGCCGTCCTGCAACTAATGAAAAACTGTTTTTT. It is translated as CASRPATNEKLFF.

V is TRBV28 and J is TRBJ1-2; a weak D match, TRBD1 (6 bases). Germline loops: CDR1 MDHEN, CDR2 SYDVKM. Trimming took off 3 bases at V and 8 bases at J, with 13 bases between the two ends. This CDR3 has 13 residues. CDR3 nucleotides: TGTGCCAGCAGTTTGCAGGGGAAAGGAGGCTACACCTTC. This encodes CASSLQGKGGYTF.

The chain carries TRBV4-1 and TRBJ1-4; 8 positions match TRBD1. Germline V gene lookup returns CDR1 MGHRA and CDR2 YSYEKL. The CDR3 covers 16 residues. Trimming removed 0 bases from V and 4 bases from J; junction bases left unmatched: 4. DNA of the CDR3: TGCGCCAGCAGCCAAGAAGGGACAGGTATTAATGAAAAACTGTTTTTT. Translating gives CASSQEGTGINEKLFF.

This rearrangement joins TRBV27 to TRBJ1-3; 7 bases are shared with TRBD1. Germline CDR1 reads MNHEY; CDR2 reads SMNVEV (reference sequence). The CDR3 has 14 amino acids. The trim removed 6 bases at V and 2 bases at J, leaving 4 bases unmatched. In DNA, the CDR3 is TGTGCCAGCAGGAGGACAGGCACTGGAAACACCATATATTTT. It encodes CASRRTGTGNTIYF.

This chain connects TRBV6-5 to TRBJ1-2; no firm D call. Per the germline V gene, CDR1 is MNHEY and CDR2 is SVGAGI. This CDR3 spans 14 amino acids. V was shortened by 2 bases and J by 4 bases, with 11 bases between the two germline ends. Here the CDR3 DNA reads TGTGCCAGCAGTTACCGGCCAGGACTCTATGGCTACACCTTC. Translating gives CASSYRPGLYGYTF.

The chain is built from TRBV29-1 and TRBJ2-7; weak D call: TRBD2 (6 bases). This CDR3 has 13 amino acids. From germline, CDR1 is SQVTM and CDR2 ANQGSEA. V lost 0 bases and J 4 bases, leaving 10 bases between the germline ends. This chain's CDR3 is CSVEDLGGYEQYF. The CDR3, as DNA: TGCAGCGTTGAAGATCTTGGGGGGTACGAGCAGTACTTC.

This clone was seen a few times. The CDR3 loop reads CASMRYPSNEQFF. For the CDR3, the DNA is TGTGCCAGCATGAGATACCCAAGCAATGAGCAGTTCTTC. V usage is TRBV28 and J usage is TRBJ2-1; the D is unclear. Trimming pared 7 bases from V and 6 bases from J, leaving 13 bases between. Germline lookup yields CDR1 MDHEN and CDR2 SYDVKM. This CDR3 comprises 13 residues.

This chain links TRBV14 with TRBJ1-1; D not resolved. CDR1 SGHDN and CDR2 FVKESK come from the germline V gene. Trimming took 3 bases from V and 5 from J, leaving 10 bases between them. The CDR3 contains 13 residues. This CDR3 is CASSQSSRTEAFF. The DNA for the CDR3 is TGTGCCAGCAGCCAGTCAAGTCGGACTGAAGCTTTCTTT.

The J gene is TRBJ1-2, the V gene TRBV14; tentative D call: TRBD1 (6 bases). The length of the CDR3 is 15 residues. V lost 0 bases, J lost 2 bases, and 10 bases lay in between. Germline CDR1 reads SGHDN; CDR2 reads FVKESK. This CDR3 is CASSQELGHNYGYTF. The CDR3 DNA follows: TGTGCCAGCAGCCAAGAATTGGGACACAACTATGGCTACACCTTC.

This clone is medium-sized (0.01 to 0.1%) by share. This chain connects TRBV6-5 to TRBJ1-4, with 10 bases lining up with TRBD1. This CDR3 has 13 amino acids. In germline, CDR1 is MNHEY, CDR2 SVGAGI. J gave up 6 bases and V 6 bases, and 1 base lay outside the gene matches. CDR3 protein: CASSGTGDEKLFF. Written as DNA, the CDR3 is TGTGCCAGCAGCGGGACAGGGGATGAAAAACTGTTTTTT.

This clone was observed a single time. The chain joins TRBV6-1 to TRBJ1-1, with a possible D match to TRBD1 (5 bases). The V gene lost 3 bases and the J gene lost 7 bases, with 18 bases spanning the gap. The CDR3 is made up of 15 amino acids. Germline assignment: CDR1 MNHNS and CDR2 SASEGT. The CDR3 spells CASSDPWGRVVEAFF. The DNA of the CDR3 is TGTGCCAGCAGTGATCCTTGGGGGAGGGTGGTTGAAGCTTTCTTT.

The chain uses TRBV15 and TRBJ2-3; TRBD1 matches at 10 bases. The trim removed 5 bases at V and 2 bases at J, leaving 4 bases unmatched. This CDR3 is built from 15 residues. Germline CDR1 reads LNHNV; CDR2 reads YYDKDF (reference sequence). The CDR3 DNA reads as TGTGCCACCAGCTTCGGACAGGGGGACACAGATACGCAGTATTTT. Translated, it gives CATSFGQGDTDTQYF.

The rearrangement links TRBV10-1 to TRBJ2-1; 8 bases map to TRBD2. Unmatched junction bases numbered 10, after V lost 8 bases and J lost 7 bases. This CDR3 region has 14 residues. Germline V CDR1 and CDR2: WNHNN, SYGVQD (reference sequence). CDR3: CASQSGGIGNEQFF. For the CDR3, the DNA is TGCGCCAGCCAAAGCGGGGGAATCGGGAATGAGCAGTTCTTC.

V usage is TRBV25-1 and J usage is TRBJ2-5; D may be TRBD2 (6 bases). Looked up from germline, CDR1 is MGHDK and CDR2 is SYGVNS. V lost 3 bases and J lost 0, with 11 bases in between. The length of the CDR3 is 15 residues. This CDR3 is CASSDIGGNQETQYF. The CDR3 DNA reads TGTGCCAGCAGTGACATCGGCGGGAACCAAGAGACCCAGTACTTC.

The CDR3 DNA reads as TGTGCCAGCAGCCGAGACACCGGGGAGCTGTTTTTT. This gives the protein CASSRDTGELFF. V gene TRBV6-5 combines with J gene TRBJ2-2; D is unresolved. V lost 6 bases, J lost 3 bases, and 5 bases lay in between. This CDR3 has 12 residues. Germline V gene data show CDR1 as MNHEY and CDR2 as SVGAGI.

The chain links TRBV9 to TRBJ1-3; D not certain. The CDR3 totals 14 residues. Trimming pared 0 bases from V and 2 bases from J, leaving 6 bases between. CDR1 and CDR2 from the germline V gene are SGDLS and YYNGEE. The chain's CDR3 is CASSVDGTGNTIYF. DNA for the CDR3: TGTGCCAGCAGCGTAGACGGGACTGGAAACACCATATATTTT.

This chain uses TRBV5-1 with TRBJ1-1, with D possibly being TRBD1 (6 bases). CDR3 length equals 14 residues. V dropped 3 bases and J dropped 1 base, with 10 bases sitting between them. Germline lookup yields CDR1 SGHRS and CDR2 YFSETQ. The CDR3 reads CASSWDTQNTEAFF. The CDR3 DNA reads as TGCGCCAGCAGCTGGGACACCCAGAACACTGAAGCTTTCTTT.

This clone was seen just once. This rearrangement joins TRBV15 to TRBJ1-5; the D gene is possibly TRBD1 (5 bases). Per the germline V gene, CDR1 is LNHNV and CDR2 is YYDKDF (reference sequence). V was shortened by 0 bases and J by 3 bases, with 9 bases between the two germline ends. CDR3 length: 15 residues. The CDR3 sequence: CATSRDRQLNQPQHF. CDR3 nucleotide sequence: TGTGCCACCAGCAGAGACCGACAGCTCAATCAGCCCCAGCATTTT.

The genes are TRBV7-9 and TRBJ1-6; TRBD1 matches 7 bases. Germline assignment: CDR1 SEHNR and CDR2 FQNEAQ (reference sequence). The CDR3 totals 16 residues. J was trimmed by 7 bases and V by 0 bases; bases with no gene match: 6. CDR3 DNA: TGTGCCAGCAGCTTAGCAGCCGGACAGGAAAATTCACCCCTCCACTTT. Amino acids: CASSLAAGQENSPLHF.

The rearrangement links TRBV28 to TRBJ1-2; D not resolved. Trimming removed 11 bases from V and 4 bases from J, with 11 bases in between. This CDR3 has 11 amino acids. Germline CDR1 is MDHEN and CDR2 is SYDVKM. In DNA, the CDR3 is TGTGCCTCCCGGGTCGGCTATGGCTACACCTTC. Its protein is CASRVGYGYTF.